A few counts support the clone carrying this TCR beta chain. Unmatched junction bases numbered 6, after V lost 1 base and J lost 4 bases. This CDR3 spans 15 amino acids. Looked up from germline, CDR1 is SEHNR and CDR2 is FQNEAQ (reference sequence). TCRdb reanalysed the RT-PCR reads using MiXCR and keeps one entry per CDR3 protein. The data show around 700,000 distinct CDR3 sequences, 14% seen once. The sequencing input was memory CD4+ T cells from blood. The rearrangement joins TRBV7-9 to TRBJ1-2; 7 bases map to TRBD1. The receptor was isolated from a female donor in good health, serving as a healthy control. The CDR3: CASSLDRGEVYGYTF. Written as DNA, the CDR3 is TGTGCCAGCAGCTTAGACAGGGGCGAGGTCTATGGCTACACCTTC.